What follows is one T cell receptor (beta chain) and its context. The sample belongs to a study of blood T cell repertoires in COVID-19. Repertoires were generated with immunoSEQ multiplex PCR, while TCRdb's copy carries only in-frame clones and drops some. The sample holds a few hundred thousand clones, approximately 83% seen once. CDR3 length: 13 amino acids. Trimming left V 3 bases short and J 2 bases short, with 7 bases between. The sample comprised peripheral blood. This rearrangement joins TRBV12-3 or TRBV12-4 to TRBJ1-2; perhaps TRBD1 as D (5 bases). This clonotype was sampled from a woman aged 60-70 years with acute or convalescent COVID-19. The CDR3 sequence: CASSLGGNYGYTF. The CDR3 bases are TGTGCCAGCAGTTTGGGGGGAAACTATGGCTACACCTTC.